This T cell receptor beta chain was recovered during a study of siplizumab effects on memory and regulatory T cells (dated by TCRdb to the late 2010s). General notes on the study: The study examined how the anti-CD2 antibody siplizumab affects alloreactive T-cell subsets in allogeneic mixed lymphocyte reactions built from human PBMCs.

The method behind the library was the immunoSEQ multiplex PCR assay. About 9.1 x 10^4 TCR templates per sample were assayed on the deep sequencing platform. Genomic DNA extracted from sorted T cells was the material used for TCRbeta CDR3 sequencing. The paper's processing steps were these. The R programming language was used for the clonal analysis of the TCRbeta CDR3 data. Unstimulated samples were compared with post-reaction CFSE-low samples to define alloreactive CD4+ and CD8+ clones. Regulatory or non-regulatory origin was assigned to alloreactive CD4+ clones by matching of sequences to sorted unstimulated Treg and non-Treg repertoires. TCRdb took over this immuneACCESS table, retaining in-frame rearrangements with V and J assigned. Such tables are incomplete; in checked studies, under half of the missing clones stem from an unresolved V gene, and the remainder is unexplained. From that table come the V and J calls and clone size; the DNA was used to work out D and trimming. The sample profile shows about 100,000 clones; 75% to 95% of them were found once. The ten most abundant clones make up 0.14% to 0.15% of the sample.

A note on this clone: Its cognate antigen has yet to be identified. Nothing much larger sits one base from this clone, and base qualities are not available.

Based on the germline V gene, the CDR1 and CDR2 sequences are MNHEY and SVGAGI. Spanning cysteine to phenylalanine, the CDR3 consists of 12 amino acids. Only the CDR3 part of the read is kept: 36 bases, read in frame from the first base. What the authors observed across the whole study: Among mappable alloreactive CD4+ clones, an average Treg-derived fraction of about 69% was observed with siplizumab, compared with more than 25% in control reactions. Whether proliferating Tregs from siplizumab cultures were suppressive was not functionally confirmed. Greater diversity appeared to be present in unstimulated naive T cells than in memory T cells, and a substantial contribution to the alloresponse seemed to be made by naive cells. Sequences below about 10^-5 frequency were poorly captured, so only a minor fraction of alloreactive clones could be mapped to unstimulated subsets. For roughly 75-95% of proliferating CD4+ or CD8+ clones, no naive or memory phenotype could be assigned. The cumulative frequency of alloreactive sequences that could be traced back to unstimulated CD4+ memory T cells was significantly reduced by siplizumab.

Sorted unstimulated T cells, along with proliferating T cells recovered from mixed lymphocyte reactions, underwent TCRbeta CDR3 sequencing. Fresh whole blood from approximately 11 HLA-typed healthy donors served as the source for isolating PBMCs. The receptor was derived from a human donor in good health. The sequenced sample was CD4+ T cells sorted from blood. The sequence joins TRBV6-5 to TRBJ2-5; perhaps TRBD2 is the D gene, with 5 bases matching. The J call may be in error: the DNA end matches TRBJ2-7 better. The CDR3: CASMGRGYEQYF. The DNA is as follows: TGTGCCAGCATGGGCCGGGGATACGAGCAGTACTTC.